This TCR beta chain was sequenced for a study of cytomegalovirus exposure and HLA in healthy donors. Overall study findings and caveats: CMV serostatus stood as the only immune exposure information on hand. Using the classifier, cytomegalovirus status was reportedly diagnosed with high specificity and sensitivity. TCR sequences were mostly rare, though some public TCRs occurred in many donors. Per a later analysis, 15,000 to 20,000 TCR beta sequences showed association with HLA alleles at 0.05 false discovery rate.

Primers included in the PCR were 60 Vbeta and 13 Jbeta primers. Using immunoSEQ multiplex PCR, the repertoire was profiled, and TCRdb retains in-frame clones only, with some absent. The table includes about 300,000 clones, 86% detected once. This clone was observed once. The target antigen is unknown. The CDR3 consists of 15 residues. CDR1 and CDR2 (germline): SGHAT, FQNNGV. Losses at the gene ends were 5 bases for V and 1 base for J; bases not matched to a gene: 6. The chain combines TRBV11-2 with TRBJ1-1, with 8 nucleotides matching TRBD1. Sequencing was carried out using PBMCs. This TCR came from a man aged 35 to 55 in good health and CMV-seropositive. The CDR3 protein is CASSPRTGKNTEAFF. The DNA of the CDR3 is TGTGCCAGCAGCCCTAGGACAGGGAAGAACACTGAAGCTTTCTTT. Variable domain in full (rest from reference TRBV11-2 and TRBJ1-1): EAGVAQSPRYKIIEKRQSVAFWCNPISGHATLYWYQQILGQGPKLLIQFQNNGVVDDSQLPKDRFSAERLKGVDSTLKIQPAKLEDSAVYLCASSPRTGKNTEAFFGQGTRLTVV.